Included here is one T cell receptor beta chain sequence, with context. The sample is drawn from a study of blood T cell repertoires in COVID-19. Study in general: The study drew acute and convalescent COVID-19 samples from the United States, Italy and Spain. The cDNA or gDNA used as material had been derived from T cells, B-cell-depleted T cells, or PBMCs.

Methods used by the authors: Reference gene primer amplification gave nucleated cell count estimates. The method was immunoSEQ multiplex PCR; TCRdb's version includes in-frame clones alone and lacks a portion of them. The V and J calls and the clone size are those of that table, but D and trimming were determined from the DNA. The repertoire has tens of thousands of clones, around 84% of them found once; the top ten carry 25%. V was pared by 1 base and J by 6 bases, with 9 bases of the junction left unmatched. The V gene's germline CDR1 is MNHEY and CDR2 SVGAGI. The CDR3 has 16 amino acids. This TCR came from a man in his fifties or sixties with acute or convalescent COVID-19. The sample was peripheral blood. V gene TRBV6-5 combines with J gene TRBJ1-5, with TRBD1 matching 7 bases. The CDR3 sequence is CASSYLSGAGGQPQHF. The CDR3 bases are TGTGCCAGCAGTTACTTGTCGGGCGCAGGGGGTCAGCCCCAGCATTTT.